This T cell receptor beta chain comes out of a study of blood T cell repertoires in COVID-19. Study in general: Acute-phase and convalescent COVID-19 samples originated in the United States, Italy and Spain. Nucleic acid was either cDNA or gDNA, and it came from T cells, B-cell-depleted T cells, or PBMCs.

The junction had 11 bases not matched to a gene; V was cut back by 5 bases and J by 4 bases. The germline V gene encodes CDR1 SGHTA and CDR2 FQGNSA. This CDR3 is 16 amino acids long. Authors' processing steps: Nucleated cell number was recorded as an estimate derived from reference gene primer amplification. Some clones are missing from TCRdb's copy, which holds only in-frame ones; the method was immunoSEQ multiplex PCR. The V and J calls and the clone size are those of that table, but D and trimming were determined from the DNA. Of under 150,000 clones detected, about 84% appear once; the ten largest clones hold about 5%.

The source of this sequence is a woman aged 50 to 60 with acute or convalescent COVID-19. The chain joins TRBV7-2 to TRBJ1-3; 7 nucleotides match TRBD1. Sequences were obtained from peripheral blood. The CDR3, as DNA: TGTGCCAGCAGCCCCCAAACAGGGGTGGCAGGAAACACCATATATTTT. Protein product: CASSPQTGVAGNTIYF.